This T cell receptor (beta chain) came from a study of CD8 T cells in ankylosing spondylitis. Study-level findings and limits: For ankylosing spondylitis blood, a TCR beta motif of about eight highly homologous variants appeared characteristic. Earlier studies detected some motif variants in reactive arthritis synovial fluid and blood. Disease-associated clones were reportedly significantly overrepresented in matched ankylosing spondylitis synovial fluid.

Deletions cut 3 bases from V and 1 base from J, with 10 bases between. CDR1 is DFQATT and CDR2 is SNEGSKA in the germline V gene (reference sequence). The CDR3 loop spans 13 amino acids. This clonotype appeared a few times. The antigen is not known. Quantitative 5'-RACE with molecular barcodes generated TCR beta libraries. A single record per CDR3 protein comes from TCRdb applying MiXCR to the 5' RACE reads. The data show around 390,000 distinct CDR3 sequences, 20% to 25% seen once. The TCR originated in a male donor with ankylosing spondylitis. V usage is TRBV20-1 and J usage is TRBJ2-7; no clear D. Sequenced input: blood, either unsorted or a sorted T cell fraction (not recorded which). CDR3 nucleotide sequence: TGCAGTGCTAGTCGAGGTTCGTCCTACGAGCAGTACTTC. It codes for CSASRGSSYEQYF.